This T cell receptor beta chain was recorded in a study of CD8+ T cells in alopecia areata. The CDR3 runs 15 residues. CDR1 is SGHRS and CDR2 is YFSETQ in the germline V gene. The V end lost 0 bases, the J end lost 2 bases, and 12 bases lay between the germline ends. cDNA prepared by RNA extraction and subsequent reverse transcription served as the template for sequencing. The method was immunoSEQ multiplex PCR; TCRdb's version includes in-frame clones alone and lacks a portion of them. The sample lists some 190,000 clones; approximately 50% were seen once. Indicated treatment: oral pan-JAK inhibitor, 5-10 mg twice daily.

The material sequenced was CD8+ T cells sorted from blood, taken around week 54, from a patient treated with tofacitinib. This TCR was sampled from a human donor with alopecia areata. The chain is built from TRBV5-1 and TRBJ2-7; TRBD1 might be the D (6 bases). CDR3 sequence (DNA): TGCGCCAGCAGCTTGGCGGGACAAGACCCCTACGAGCAGTACTTC. It encodes CASSLAGQDPYEQYF.